This TCR beta chain comes out of a study of control samples from healthy donors and cancer patients. This table comes from immunoSEQ multiplex PCR, and its TCRdb copy is limited to in-frame clones, with some not included. The sample shows tens of thousands of clones, 85% to 90% of them seen only once. The V gene lost 1 base and the J gene lost 6 bases, with 7 bases spanning the gap. The CDR3 has 13 amino acids. Germline V gene sequence: CDR1 LGHDT, CDR2 YNNKEL (reference sequence). The clonotype was recovered from a man aged 60 to 75 with colorectal cancer. Source material: PBMCs. This chain connects TRBV3-1 (or the pseudogene TRBV3-2) to TRBJ1-5; possibly TRBD1 for D (5 bases). The CDR3 bases are TGTGCCAGCAGCCAAGTTAGGGGTCAGCCCCAGCATTTT. Translating gives CASSQVRGQPQHF.